A single count supports the clone carrying this T cell receptor beta chain. This CDR3 comprises 14 residues. After removal of 4 bases from V and 6 bases from J, the junction contained 5 bases not matched to a gene. The germline V gene encodes CDR1 MNHNY and CDR2 SVGAGI (reference sequence). This sample is drawn from a study of shared clonotypes between healthy human individuals. About the research overall: CD4 naive cells filled three plates per donor, CD4 memory three, CD8 naive two and CD8 memory one.

Naive CD8 isolation took CD45RO-negative cells positively selected for CCR7 and excluded terminally differentiated effector memory CD45RA+ cells. Donors were Caucasian adults residing in Nashville, Tennessee, USA. Assay: immunoSEQ multiplex PCR; the TCRdb copy retains only in-frame clones and omits some. In the table there are about 550,000 clones, nearly 97% of which are singletons. Sequenced sample: naive CD8+ T cells sorted from blood. The rearrangement links TRBV6-6 to TRBJ1-5, with 8 positions matching TRBD1. This receptor was taken from a woman younger than 45 in good health. CDR3 amino acids: CASSSWDRFQPQHF. The CDR3 DNA follows: TGTGCCAGCAGTTCCTGGGACAGGTTTCAGCCCCAGCATTTT.